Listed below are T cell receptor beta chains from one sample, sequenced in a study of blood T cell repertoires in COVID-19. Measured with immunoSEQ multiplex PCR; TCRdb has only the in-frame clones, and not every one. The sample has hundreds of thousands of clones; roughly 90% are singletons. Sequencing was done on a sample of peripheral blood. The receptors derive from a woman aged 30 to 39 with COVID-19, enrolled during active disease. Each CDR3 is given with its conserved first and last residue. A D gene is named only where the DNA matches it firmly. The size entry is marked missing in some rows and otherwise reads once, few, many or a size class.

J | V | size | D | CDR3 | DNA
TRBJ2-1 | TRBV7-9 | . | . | CASSPRGAGRGREQFF | TGTGCCAGCAGCCCGAGAGGGGCAGGGCGGGGGCGTGAGCAGTTCTTC
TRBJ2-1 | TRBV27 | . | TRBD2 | CASSLSASGGYEQFF | TGTGCCAGCAGTTTATCGGCTAGCGGGGGTTATGAGCAGTTCTTC
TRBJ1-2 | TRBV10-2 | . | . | CASSEAQVYGYTF | TGCGCCAGCAGTGAGGCGCAGGTTTATGGCTACACCTTC
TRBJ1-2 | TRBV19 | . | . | CASSIASRDGYTF | TGTGCCAGTAGTATTGCCTCCAGGGATGGCTACACCTTC
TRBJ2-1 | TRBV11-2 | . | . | CASSPVGGRAEEQFF | TGTGCCAGCAGCCCAGTAGGGGGGAGGGCCGAGGAGCAGTTCTTC
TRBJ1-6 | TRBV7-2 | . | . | CASSLGGGLSNSPLHF | TGTGCCAGCAGCTTAGGCGGGGGATTAAGTAATTCACCCCTCCACTTT
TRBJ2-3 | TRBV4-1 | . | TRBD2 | CASSPGLADTQYF | TGCGCCAGCAGCCCAGGACTAGCGGATACGCAGTATTTT
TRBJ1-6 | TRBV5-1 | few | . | CASSLRGSDSPLHF | TGCGCCAGCAGCTTGCGGGGGTCCGATTCACCCCTCCACTTT
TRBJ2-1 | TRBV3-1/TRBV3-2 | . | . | CASSQDNERYNEQFF | TGTGCCAGCAGCCAAGATAACGAGCGGTACAATGAGCAGTTCTTC
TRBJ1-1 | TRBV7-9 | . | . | CASNEGQISAFF | TGTGCCAGCAACGAAGGACAAATAAGTGCTTTCTTT
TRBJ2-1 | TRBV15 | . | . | CATSRDQGLDYNEQFF | TGTGCCACCAGCAGAGATCAGGGGTTAGACTACAATGAGCAGTTCTTC
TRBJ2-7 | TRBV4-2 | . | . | CASSQEEREQYF | TGTGCCAGCAGCCAAGAGGAGCGGGAGCAGTACTTC
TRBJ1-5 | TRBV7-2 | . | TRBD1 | CASSLDRGDQPQHF | TGTGCCAGCAGCTTAGACAGGGGGGATCAGCCCCAGCATTTT
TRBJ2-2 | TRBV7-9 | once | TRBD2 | CASSLGLAGHTGELFF | TGTGCCAGCAGCTTAGGACTAGCGGGACACACCGGGGAGCTGTTTTTT
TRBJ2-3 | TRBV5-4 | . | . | CASSLGLARASTDTQYF | TGTGCCAGCAGCTTGGGTCTCGCGCGGGCAAGCACAGATACGCAGTATTTT
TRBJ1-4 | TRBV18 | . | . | CASSAEAEAVNEKLFF | TGTGCCAGCTCAGCCGAGGCCGAGGCTGTTAATGAAAAACTGTTTTTT
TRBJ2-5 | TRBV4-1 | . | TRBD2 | CASSQGVASGRVGETQYF | TGCGCCAGCAGCCAAGGAGTGGCTAGCGGGAGGGTCGGAGAGACCCAGTACTTC
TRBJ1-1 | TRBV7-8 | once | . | CASSLFAGRNTEAFF | TGTGCCAGCAGCTTATTTGCGGGCCGGAACACTGAAGCTTTCTTT
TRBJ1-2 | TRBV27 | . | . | CASSSASPAGYTF | TGTGCCAGCAGTTCCGCGTCCCCTGCTGGCTACACCTTC
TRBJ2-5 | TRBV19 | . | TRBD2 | CASSGLAGLETQYF | TGTGCCAGTAGTGGACTAGCGGGACTTGAGACCCAGTACTTC
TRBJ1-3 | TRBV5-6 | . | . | CASSLTDLDTIYF | TGTGCCAGCAGCTTGACAGACCTGGACACCATATATTTT
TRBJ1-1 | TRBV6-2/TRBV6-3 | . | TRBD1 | CASSFTGGWDTEAFF | TGTGCCAGCAGCTTCACAGGGGGGTGGGACACTGAAGCTTTCTTT
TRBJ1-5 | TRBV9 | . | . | CASSLRQSVSVDQPQHF | TGTGCCAGCAGCCTCAGACAGTCAGTGTCAGTGGATCAGCCCCAGCATTTT
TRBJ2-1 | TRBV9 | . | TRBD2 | CASSPASGLAGGEQFF | TGTGCCAGCAGCCCCGCGTCTGGACTAGCGGGAGGGGAGCAGTTCTTC
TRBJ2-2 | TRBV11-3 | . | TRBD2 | CASSLPAGGTGELFF | TGTGCCAGCAGCTTACCGGCGGGAGGAACCGGGGAGCTGTTTTTT
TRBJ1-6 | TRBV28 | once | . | CASNGQAYNSPLHF | TGTGCCAGCAATGGGCAGGCCTATAATTCACCCCTCCACTTT
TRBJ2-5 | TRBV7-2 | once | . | CASSLASGWETQYF | TGTGCCAGCAGCTTAGCTAGCGGCTGGGAGACCCAGTACTTC
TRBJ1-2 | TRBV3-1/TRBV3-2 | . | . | CASSQDRPTVDYGYTF | TGTGCCAGCAGCCAAGATCGCCCGACTGTAGACTATGGCTACACCTTC
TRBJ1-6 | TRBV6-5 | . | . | CASSPLTAPNSPLHF | TGTGCCAGCAGCCCACTGACAGCTCCTAATTCACCCCTCCACTTT
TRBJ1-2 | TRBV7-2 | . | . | CASSLNSWGPNFYGYTF | TGTGCCAGCAGCTTAAATTCCTGGGGCCCAAATTTCTATGGCTACACCTTC
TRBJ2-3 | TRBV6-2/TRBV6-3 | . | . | CASSYKGAQYF | TGTGCCAGCAGTTACAAAGGAGCGCAGTATTTT
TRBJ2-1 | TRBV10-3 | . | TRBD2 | CAISEPQEGLAGGSYNEQFF | TGTGCCATCAGTGAGCCCCAGGAGGGACTAGCGGGAGGGTCCTACAATGAGCAGTTCTTC
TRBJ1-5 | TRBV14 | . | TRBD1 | CASSQGGDRGAQPQHF | TGTGCCAGCAGCCAAGGTGGTGACAGGGGAGCCCAGCCCCAGCATTTT
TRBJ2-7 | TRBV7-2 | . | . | CASSLGPRVESEQYF | TGTGCCAGCAGCTTAGGCCCTCGGGTGGAAAGCGAGCAGTACTTC
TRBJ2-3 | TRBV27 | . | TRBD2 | CASPPGLAGEVSSTDTQYF | TGTGCCAGCCCCCCGGGACTAGCGGGAGAGGTCTCTAGCACAGATACGCAGTATTTT
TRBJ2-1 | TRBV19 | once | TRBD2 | CASSVRSGSRNEQFF | TGTGCCAGTAGTGTCAGGAGCGGGAGCCGCAATGAGCAGTTCTTC
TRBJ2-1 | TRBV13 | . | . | CASSKRSSYNEQFF | TGTGCCAGCAGCAAGAGGAGCTCCTACAATGAGCAGTTCTTC
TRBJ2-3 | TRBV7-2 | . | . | CASSQTTTGTDTQYF | TGTGCCAGCAGTCAAACCACAACCGGCACAGATACGCAGTATTTT
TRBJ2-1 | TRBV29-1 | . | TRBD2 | CSVEDPRASGIYNEQFF | TGCAGCGTTGAGGACCCCAGGGCTAGCGGGATATACAATGAGCAGTTCTTC
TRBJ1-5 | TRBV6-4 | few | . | CASSDRTAGNQPQHF | TGTGCCAGCAGTGACCGGACAGCGGGAAATCAGCCCCAGCATTTT
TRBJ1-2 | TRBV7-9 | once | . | CASSPPAGAFLDGYTF | TGTGCCAGCAGCCCCCCCGCGGGGGCGTTTTTGGATGGCTACACCTTC
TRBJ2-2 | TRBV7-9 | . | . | CASSLQAELFF | TGTGCCAGCAGCTTACAGGCGGAGCTGTTTTTT
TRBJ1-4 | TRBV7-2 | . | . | CASSLTAPRVKGEKLFF | TGTGCCAGCAGCTTAACGGCCCCCAGGGTTAAAGGTGAAAAACTGTTTTTT
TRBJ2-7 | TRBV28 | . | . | CATSTGPAEQYF | TGTGCCACCTCGACAGGCCCCGCCGAGCAGTACTTC
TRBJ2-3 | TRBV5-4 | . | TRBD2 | CASSLGLAGGTDTQYF | TGTGCCAGCAGCTTGGGGCTAGCGGGGGGCACAGATACGCAGTATTTT
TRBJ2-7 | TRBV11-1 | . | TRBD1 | CASSLGQGRVEQYF | TGTGCCAGCAGCTTAGGACAGGGGCGAGTCGAGCAGTACTTC
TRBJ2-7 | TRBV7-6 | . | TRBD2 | CASSSPAVAGGYEQYF | TGTGCCAGCAGCTCCCCTGCGGTAGCGGGGGGTTACGAGCAGTACTTC
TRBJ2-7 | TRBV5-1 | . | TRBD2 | CASSLGPVGPVGGYEQYF | TGCGCCAGCAGCTTGGGCCCCGTGGGACCAGTGGGGGGGTACGAGCAGTACTTC